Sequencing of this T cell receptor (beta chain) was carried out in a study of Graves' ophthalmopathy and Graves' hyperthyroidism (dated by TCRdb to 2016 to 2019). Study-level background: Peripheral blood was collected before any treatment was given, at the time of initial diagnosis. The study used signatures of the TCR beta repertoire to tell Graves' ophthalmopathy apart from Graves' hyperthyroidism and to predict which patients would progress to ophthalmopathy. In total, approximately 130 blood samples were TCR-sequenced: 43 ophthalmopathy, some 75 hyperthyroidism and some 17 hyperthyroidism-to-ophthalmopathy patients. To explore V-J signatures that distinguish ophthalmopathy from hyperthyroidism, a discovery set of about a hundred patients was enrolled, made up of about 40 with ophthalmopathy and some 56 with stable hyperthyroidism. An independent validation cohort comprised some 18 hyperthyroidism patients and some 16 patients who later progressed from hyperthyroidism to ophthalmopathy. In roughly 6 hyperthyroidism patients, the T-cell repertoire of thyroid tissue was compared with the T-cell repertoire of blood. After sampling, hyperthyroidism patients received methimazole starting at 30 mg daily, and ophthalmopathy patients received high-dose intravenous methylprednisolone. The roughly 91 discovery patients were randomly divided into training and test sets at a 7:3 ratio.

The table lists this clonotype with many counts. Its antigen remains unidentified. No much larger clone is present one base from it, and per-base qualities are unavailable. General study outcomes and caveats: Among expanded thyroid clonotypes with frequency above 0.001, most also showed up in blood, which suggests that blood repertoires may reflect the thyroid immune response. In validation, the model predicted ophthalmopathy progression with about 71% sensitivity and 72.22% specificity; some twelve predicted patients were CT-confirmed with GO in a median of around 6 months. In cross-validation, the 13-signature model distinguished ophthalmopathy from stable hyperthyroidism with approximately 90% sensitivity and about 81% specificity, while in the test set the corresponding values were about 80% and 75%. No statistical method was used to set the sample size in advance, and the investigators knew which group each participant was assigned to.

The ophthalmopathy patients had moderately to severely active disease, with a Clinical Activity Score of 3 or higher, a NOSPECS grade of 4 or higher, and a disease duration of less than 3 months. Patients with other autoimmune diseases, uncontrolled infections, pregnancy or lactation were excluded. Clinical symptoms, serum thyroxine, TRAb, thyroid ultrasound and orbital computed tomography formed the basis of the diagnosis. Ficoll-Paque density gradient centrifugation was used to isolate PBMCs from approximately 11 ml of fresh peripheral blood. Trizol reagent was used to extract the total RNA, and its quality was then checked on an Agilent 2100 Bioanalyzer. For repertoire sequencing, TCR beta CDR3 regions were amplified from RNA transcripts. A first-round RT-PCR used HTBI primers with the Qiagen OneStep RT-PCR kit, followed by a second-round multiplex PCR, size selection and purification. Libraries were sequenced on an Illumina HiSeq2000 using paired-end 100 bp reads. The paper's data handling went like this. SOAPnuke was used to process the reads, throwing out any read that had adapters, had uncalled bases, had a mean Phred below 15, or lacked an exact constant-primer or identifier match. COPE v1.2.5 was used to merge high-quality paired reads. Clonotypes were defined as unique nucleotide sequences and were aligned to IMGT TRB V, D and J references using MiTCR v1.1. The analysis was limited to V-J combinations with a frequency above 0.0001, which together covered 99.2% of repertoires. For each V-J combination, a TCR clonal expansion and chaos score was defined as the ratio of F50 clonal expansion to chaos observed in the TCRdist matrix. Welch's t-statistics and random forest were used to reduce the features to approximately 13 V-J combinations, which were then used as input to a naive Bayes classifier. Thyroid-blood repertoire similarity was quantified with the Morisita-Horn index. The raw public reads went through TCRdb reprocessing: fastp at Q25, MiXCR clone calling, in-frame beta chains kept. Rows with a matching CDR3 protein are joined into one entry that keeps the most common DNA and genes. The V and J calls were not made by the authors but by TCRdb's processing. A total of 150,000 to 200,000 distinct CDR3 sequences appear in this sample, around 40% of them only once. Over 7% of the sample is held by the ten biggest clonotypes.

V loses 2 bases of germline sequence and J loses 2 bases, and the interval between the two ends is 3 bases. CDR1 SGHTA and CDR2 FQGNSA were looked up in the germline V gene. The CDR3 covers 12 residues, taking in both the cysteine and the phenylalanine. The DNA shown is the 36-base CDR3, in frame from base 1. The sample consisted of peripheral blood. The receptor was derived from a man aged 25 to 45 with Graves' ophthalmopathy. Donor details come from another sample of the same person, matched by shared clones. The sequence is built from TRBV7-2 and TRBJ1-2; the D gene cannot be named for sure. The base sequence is TGTGCCAGCAGCTTATTCAACTATGGCTACACCTTC. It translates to CASSLFNYGYTF. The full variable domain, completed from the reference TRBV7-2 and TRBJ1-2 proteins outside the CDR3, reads GAGVSQSPSNKVTEKGKDVELRCDPISGHTALYWYRQSLGQGLEFLIYFQGNSAPDKSGLPSDRFSAERTGGSVSTLTIQRTQQEDSAVYLCASSLFNYGYTFGSGTRLTVV.